The 19 T cell receptor beta chains listed next were all sequenced from one sample in a study of control samples from healthy donors and cancer patients. Sequencing used immunoSEQ multiplex PCR; TCRdb keeps in-frame clones, though not all of them. This repertoire shows some 220,000 clones, about 93% found once; its top ten account for approximately 1.6%. Sequenced: blood. These receptors all come from a man in his forties or fifties in good health.

The V and J genes are TRBV6-5 and TRBJ2-1; D is ambiguous. CDR1 and CDR2 (germline): MNHEY, SVGAGI. The V end was cut by 0 bases, the J end by 3 bases, with 3 bases between. This CDR3 contains 13 residues. CDR3 in amino acids: CASSYSSYNEQFF. The DNA of the CDR3 is TGTGCCAGCAGTTACTCGAGCTACAATGAGCAGTTCTTC.

The chain uses TRBV6-2 or TRBV6-3 and TRBJ2-1; 8 bases are shared with TRBD1. CDR1 is MNHEY and CDR2 is SVGEGT in the germline V gene. The V and J ends lost 4 bases and 4 bases, in that order; junction bases with no gene match: 9. The CDR3 sequence is 16 residues long. The CDR3 spells CASSSVGQGLYNEQFF. Here the CDR3 DNA reads TGTGCCAGCAGTTCGGTTGGACAGGGCTTATACAATGAGCAGTTCTTC.

The gene calls are TRBV6-2 or TRBV6-3 and TRBJ1-1; D unresolved. The germline V gene encodes CDR1 MNHEY and CDR2 SVGEGT. V dropped 2 bases and J dropped 1 base, with 8 bases sitting between them. The CDR3 is 14 residues long. The CDR3 DNA is TGTGCCAGCAGTTACAACTTGGAGAACACTGAAGCTTTCTTT. Its protein product is CASSYNLENTEAFF.

This chain connects TRBV27 to TRBJ1-4; weak D call: TRBD1 (6 bases). This CDR3 has 13 amino acids. V lost 4 bases and J 10 bases, leaving 13 bases between the germline ends. Germline V CDR1 and CDR2: MNHEY, SMNVEV (reference sequence). CDR3 DNA: TGTGCCAGCAGTTCCACAGGGATCGCAAAACTGTTTTTT. Amino acid sequence: CASSSTGIAKLFF. Together with reference TRBV27 and TRBJ1-4, the CDR3 gives the full variable domain: EAQVTQNPRYLITVTGKKLTVTCSQNMNHEYMSWYRQDPGLGLRQIYYSMNVEVTDKGDVPEGYKVSRKEKRNFPLILESPSPNQTSLYFCASSSTGIAKLFFGSGTQLSVL.

The genes are TRBV19 and TRBJ2-7; D not resolved. CDR1 is LNHDA and CDR2 is SQIVND in the germline V gene (reference sequence). Between the trimmed V and J ends, which lost 6 bases and 0 bases, there was a span of 6 bases. CDR3 length equals 12 residues. In DNA form, the CDR3 reads TGTGCCAGTAGCCCGAGCTCCTACGAGCAGTACTTC. This codes for CASSPSSYEQYF.

The chain employs TRBV5-4 and TRBJ1-1; D is unresolved. Trimming cost V 4 bases and J 5 bases, with 21 bases left between them. CDR3 length: 16 residues. Germline values: CDR1 SGHNT, CDR2 YYREEE (reference sequence). The CDR3: CASSPIPKGPGTEAFF. The CDR3 DNA reads as TGTGCCAGCAGCCCCATCCCAAAGGGCCCGGGAACTGAAGCTTTCTTT.

A few counts support this clone. The chain is built from TRBV18 and TRBJ1-3; TRBD1 is a possible D gene (5 bases). CDR1 and CDR2 (germline): KGHSH, LQKENI. This CDR3 is 16 amino acids long. Between the trimmed V and J ends, which lost 0 bases and 4 bases, there was a span of 13 bases. CDR3 coding DNA: TGTGCCAGCTCACCACCGGAGAGGGGAGAAGGAAACACCATATATTTT. This gives the protein CASSPPERGEGNTIYF. Looking up the rest from reference TRBV18 and TRBJ1-3 gives the full variable domain: NAGVMQNPRHLVRRRGQEARLRCSPMKGHSHVYWYRQLPEEGLKFMVYLQKENIIDESGMPKERFSAEFPKEGPSILRIQQVVRGDSAAYFCASSPPERGEGNTIYFGEGSWLTVV.

The CDR3 spells CASSPGTGGGYEQYF. CDR3 nucleotide sequence: TGTGCCAGCAGTCCCGGGACAGGGGGTGGATACGAGCAGTACTTC. The chain combines TRBV6-5 with TRBJ2-7; 11 bases align to TRBD1. The length of the CDR3 is 15 residues. V shed 5 bases, J shed 4 bases, and the junction held 7 bases outside the gene matches. The germline V gene has CDR1 MNHEY and CDR2 SVGAGI.

The V call is TRBV6-1, the J call TRBJ2-1; TRBD1 aligns across 8 bases. CDR3 length: 16 amino acids. V trimming: 0 bases; J trimming: 9 bases; junction bases outside the gene matches: 10. In germline, CDR1 is MNHNS, CDR2 SASEGT. CDR3 bases: TGTGCCAGCAGTGAAGCGCTTCCTGGACAGGGCAGTGAGCAGTTCTTC. Translation gives CASSEALPGQGSEQFF.

The chain joins TRBV15 to TRBJ1-1, with D perhaps matching TRBD1 (5 bases). V lost 3 bases and J 5 bases, leaving 13 bases between the germline ends. This CDR3 has 14 residues. The germline gives CDR1 LNHNV, CDR2 YYDKDF (reference sequence). The DNA for the CDR3 is TGTGCCACCAGCAGCGGACAACTTTGGACTGAAGCTTTCTTT. This codes for CATSSGQLWTEAFF.

The chain has TRBV3-1 (or the pseudogene TRBV3-2) and TRBJ1-2; no reliable D call. With 1 base removed from V and 4 bases from J, the gap between germline ends came to 10 bases. Germline CDR1 LGHDT, CDR2 YNNKEL (reference sequence). CDR3 length equals 14 residues. The CDR3 DNA reads as TGTGCCAGCAGCCAAGTTCAGGCCAGCTATGGCTACACCTTC. It specifies CASSQVQASYGYTF.

The rearrangement links TRBV6-6 to TRBJ2-4; D might be TRBD1 (6 bases). V gave up 6 bases and J gave up 0 bases, with 6 bases separating them. CDR1 is MNHNY, CDR2 SVGAGI, per germline (reference sequence). The CDR3 spans 13 residues. CDR3 nucleotide sequence: TGTGCCAGCAGACAGGGAGCCAAAAACATTCAGTACTTC. It codes for CASRQGAKNIQYF.

The rearrangement joins TRBV12-3 or TRBV12-4 to TRBJ1-1; TRBD1 is a possible D gene (5 bases). V shed 1 base and J shed 6 bases, with 9 bases lying between them. The CDR3 loop spans 13 amino acids. The CDR3 coding sequence is TGTGCCAGCAGTTTAGTCACAGGATCTGAAGCTTTCTTT. This codes for CASSLVTGSEAFF.

This chain uses TRBV5-5 with TRBJ2-7; D may be TRBD1 or TRBD2 (5 bases each). The V end lost 0 bases, the J end lost 2 bases, and 12 bases lay between the germline ends. CDR3 length equals 15 residues. The V gene's germline CDR1 is SGHKS and CDR2 YYEKEE (reference sequence). The CDR3 loop reads CASSLAGTQAYEQYF. Here the CDR3 DNA reads TGTGCCAGCAGCTTGGCGGGGACCCAAGCCTACGAGCAGTACTTC.

This chain uses TRBV9 with TRBJ1-2; D call uncertain. Germline V gene lookup returns CDR1 SGDLS and CDR2 YYNGEE. The CDR3 loop spans 13 amino acids. V lost 0 bases and J lost 10, with 13 bases in between. CDR3 bases: TGTGCCAGCAGCGTAGGGGGTTCTTCCTCCTACACCTTC. It yields the protein CASSVGGSSSYTF.

This chain links TRBV7-2 with TRBJ2-2; no clear D gene. The CDR3 extends over 13 amino acids. V lost 6 bases to trimming and J lost 6 bases, with 11 bases between them. CDR1 and CDR2 (germline): SGHTA, FQGNSA. This CDR3 reads CASSSQRAGELFF. For the CDR3, the DNA is TGTGCCAGCAGTTCACAAAGGGCCGGGGAGCTGTTTTTT.

Regarding this clone: The sample holds other DNA sequences that translate to the same CDR3. V and J are TRBV10-2 and TRBJ1-1, with D perhaps matching TRBD1 (5 bases). The CDR3 loop spans 13 amino acids. The germline V gene has CDR1 WSHSY and CDR2 SAAADI. Between the trimmed V and J ends, which lost 6 bases and 1 base, there was a span of 9 bases. CDR3 amino acids: CASSEQENTEAFF. DNA of the CDR3: TGCGCCAGCAGCGAACAGGAGAACACTGAAGCTTTCTTT.

Comment on this clone: This sample includes further DNA sequences coding for the same CDR3. CDR3 loop: CASSVDGGAYNEQFF. As DNA, the CDR3 is TGTGCCAGCAGCGTAGACGGGGGAGCCTACAATGAGCAGTTCTTC. V gene TRBV9 combines with J gene TRBJ2-1; D possibly corresponds to TRBD2 (6 bases). The germline V gene has CDR1 SGDLS and CDR2 YYNGEE. The CDR3 loop spans 15 amino acids. The V end was cut by 0 bases, the J end by 2 bases, with 9 bases between.

The CDR3 region has the DNA TGCGCCAGCAGCCCCGAGAGGACAGGGCGAGGCTACACCTTC. Encoded protein: CASSPERTGRGYTF. The chain carries TRBV5-1 and TRBJ1-2; 8 nucleotides match TRBD1. The CDR3 totals 14 residues. V dropped 4 bases and J dropped 8; count of bases not matched to a gene: 10. In germline, CDR1 is SGHRS, CDR2 YFSETQ.